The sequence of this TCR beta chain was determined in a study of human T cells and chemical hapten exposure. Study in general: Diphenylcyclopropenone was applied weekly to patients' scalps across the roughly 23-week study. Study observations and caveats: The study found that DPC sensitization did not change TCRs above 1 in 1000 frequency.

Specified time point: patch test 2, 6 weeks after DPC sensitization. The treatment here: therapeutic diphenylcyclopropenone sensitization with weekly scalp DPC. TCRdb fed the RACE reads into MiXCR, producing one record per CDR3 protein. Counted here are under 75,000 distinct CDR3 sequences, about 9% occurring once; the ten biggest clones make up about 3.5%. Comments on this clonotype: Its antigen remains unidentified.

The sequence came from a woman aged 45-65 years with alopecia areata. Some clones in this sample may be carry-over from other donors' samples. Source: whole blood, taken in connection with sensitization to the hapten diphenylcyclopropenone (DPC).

The CDR3 loop is CASSHRQGENSPLHF. As DNA, the CDR3 is TGTGCCAGCAGTCACCGACAGGGGGAGAATTCACCCCTCCACTTT. The chain recombines TRBV27 with TRBJ1-6, with 9 nucleotides matching TRBD1. The germline gives CDR1 MNHEY, CDR2 SMNVEV (reference sequence). This CDR3 is 15 amino acids long. With 5 bases clipped from V and 7 bases from J, the junction kept 6 bases outside the gene matches.